Sequencing of this TCR beta chain was carried out in a study of T cells after yellow fever vaccination (dated by TCRdb to 2018 to 2020). Some background on the complete study: Libraries from fractions with low cell numbers were prepared with the SMART-Seq v4 Ultra Low Input RNA kit. To track T-cell clones before and after primary and booster YFV17D yellow fever vaccination, bulk TCR alpha and beta repertoires were sequenced longitudinally. Two healthy male donors made up the cohort, one aged 18 to 30 years and the other aged 30 to 39 years. Bulk PBMC replicates and cell subsets were isolated from blood drawn at multiple timepoints before and after both primary and secondary immunization. Results and caveats for the whole study, not just this receptor: Most clones expanded after primary vaccination were re-detected after the booster (around 96% of CD4 and around 88% of CD8), suggesting broad memory maintenance. Because only a couple of donors were included in the study, the extent to which the findings can be generalized is limited. A small fraction of clonotypes showed up in both the CD4 and CD8 compartments, probably as a result of convergent recombination. Because abundant contaminating clonotypes from the bulk population could be contained in FACS-sorted repertoires, computational filtering was required. The secondary T-cell response was found to be weaker but faster than the primary response, with a peak reached on day 5 rather than on day 15.

TCR cDNA was synthesized by 5'RACE template switching, which introduced a universal primer site and unique molecular identifiers. Priming of cDNA synthesis was performed from both the TCR alpha and TCR beta constant segments. Library amplification involved two PCR steps, and the second step added sample barcodes and sequencing adapters. Sequencing of the libraries was done on either Illumina HiSeq 2500 (2x100 bp) or NovaSeq (2x150 bp). The original methods were these. MIGEC was used to demultiplex reads and collapse the reads into UMI consensus sequences, and MiXCR was used for V(D)J alignment. Vaccine-responding clonotypes were identified with edgeR using replicate PBMC samples, with FDR below 0.01 and a log2 fold change above 5 up to day 15 being required. CD4 or CD8 identity was assigned to each bulk clonotype according to whether the clonotype was present at higher abundance in the sequenced CD4 repertoire or the sequenced CD8 repertoire. A clonotype counted as NS4B-specific if enriched at least 10-fold in dextramer-positive versus dextramer-negative fractions, with CD4-biased clonotypes left out. TCRdb reprocessed the public reads (quality trimming at Q25 with fastp, clone calling with MiXCR) and kept in-frame beta chains. Rows are combined by CDR3 protein, so each entry shows the most common genes and DNA. Clone size and V and J calls follow TCRdb, not the original study. The sample has under 55,000 distinct CDR3 sequences on record, about 6.6% of them singletons. The ten largest clones take up around 24% of the sample.

This clonotype has only a few counts. Base-call qualities are not available, and no considerably larger clone is one nucleotide away. Based on the germline V gene, the CDR1 and CDR2 sequences are MGHRA and YSYEKL. The junction shows trimming of 1 base on V and 5 bases on J, plus 18 bases between the germline ends. The CDR3 covers 16 residues, taking in both the cysteine and the phenylalanine. Only the CDR3 portion is preserved as DNA: 48 bases, with reading frame beginning at the first base. The treatment or condition label corresponds to: live attenuated yellow fever vaccine strain. A standard Ficoll-Paque protocol was used to isolate PBMCs from peripheral blood. Epitope-specific CD8 T cells were sorted with a dextramer loaded with the yellow fever NS4B epitope peptide, and anti-CD3 and anti-CD8 staining was applied. RNA was extracted with TriZol from bulk PBMCs, CD4 and CD8 fractions, and dextramer-positive and dextramer-negative fractions.

The source material was CD8+ T cells not binding an NS4B(214-222) dextramer, sorted from PBMCs, sampled more than 35 days after the first yellow fever vaccination. Sample cell subset or site, as interpreted from the label and publication: NS4B epitope dextramer-negative CD8 T cells. The sequence joins TRBV4-1 to TRBJ2-7, with TRBD2 as a weak D call on 6 bases. The TCR comes from a young man who received the YFV17D yellow fever vaccine. In nucleotide form, the sequence is TGCGCCAGCAGCCAAGTTATATACGGGGGAACAAACGAGCAGTACTTC. This is translated as CASSQVIYGGTNEQYF.